The clone carrying this T cell receptor (beta chain) was found a few times. V was pared by 7 bases and J by 2 bases, with 11 bases of the junction left unmatched. Per germline, CDR1 MDHEN and CDR2 SYDVKM. The CDR3 has 16 amino acids. Cells sorted as Tregs were CD4+, CD25+ and CD127-/low. TCRdb called the 5' RACE reads again in MiXCR, with one record for every CDR3 protein. The data show over 40,000 distinct CDR3 sequences, approximately 23% seen once. This TCR was recovered from a female donor with breast cancer. The sequenced material came from Tregs sorted from a lymph node. This chain uses TRBV28 with TRBJ2-7, with 10 bases fitting TRBD1. The CDR3 loop reads CASTPRGTGVAYEQYF. In DNA, the CDR3 is TGTGCCAGCACCCCCAGAGGGACAGGGGTCGCCTACGAGCAGTACTTC. The variable domain in full, with the rest retrieved from reference TRBV28 and TRBJ2-7, is DVKVTQSSRYLVKRTGEKVFLECVQDMDHENMFWYRQDPGLGLRLIYFSYDVKMKEKGDIPEGYSVSREKKERFSLILESASTNQTSMYLCASTPRGTGVAYEQYFGPGTRLTVT.